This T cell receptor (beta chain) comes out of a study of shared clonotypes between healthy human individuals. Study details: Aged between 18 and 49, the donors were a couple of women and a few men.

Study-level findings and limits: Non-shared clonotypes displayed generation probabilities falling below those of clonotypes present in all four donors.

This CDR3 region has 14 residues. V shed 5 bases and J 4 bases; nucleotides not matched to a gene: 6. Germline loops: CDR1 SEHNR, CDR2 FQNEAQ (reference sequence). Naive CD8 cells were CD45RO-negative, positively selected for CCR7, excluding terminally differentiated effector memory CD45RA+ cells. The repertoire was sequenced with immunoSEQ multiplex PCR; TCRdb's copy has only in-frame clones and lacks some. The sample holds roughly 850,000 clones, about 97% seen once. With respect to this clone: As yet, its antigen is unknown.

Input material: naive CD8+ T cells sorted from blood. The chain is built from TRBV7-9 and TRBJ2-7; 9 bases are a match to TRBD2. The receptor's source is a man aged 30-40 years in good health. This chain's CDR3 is CASSSSGSFYEQYF. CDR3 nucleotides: TGTGCCAGCAGCAGTAGCGGGAGCTTTTACGAGCAGTACTTC.